This T cell receptor beta chain was observed in a study of T-cell reconstitution after alpha-beta-depleted transplantation in children. Per the germline V gene, CDR1 is SEHNR and CDR2 is FQNEAQ (reference sequence). The ends were cut back, 2 bases at V and 1 base at J, with 8 bases in the middle. This CDR3 is 14 amino acids long. Unique molecular identifiers featured in how the TCRbeta library was prepared. MiXCR, applied by TCRdb to the PCR reads, yields one record per CDR3 protein. This repertoire shows hundreds of thousands of distinct CDR3 sequences, 15% to 20% found once; its top ten account for over 0.95%.

This sample comprised PBMCs from the stem cell graft donor, obtained from the stem cell graft. The genes are TRBV7-9 and TRBJ1-2; a weak D match, TRBD1 (5 bases). The receptor was isolated from a human donor who donated a stem cell graft to a child with acute myeloid leukemia. The CDR3 is CASSLSGLNYGYTF. CDR3 coding DNA: TGTGCCAGCAGCTTATCGGGGCTTAACTATGGCTACACCTTC.